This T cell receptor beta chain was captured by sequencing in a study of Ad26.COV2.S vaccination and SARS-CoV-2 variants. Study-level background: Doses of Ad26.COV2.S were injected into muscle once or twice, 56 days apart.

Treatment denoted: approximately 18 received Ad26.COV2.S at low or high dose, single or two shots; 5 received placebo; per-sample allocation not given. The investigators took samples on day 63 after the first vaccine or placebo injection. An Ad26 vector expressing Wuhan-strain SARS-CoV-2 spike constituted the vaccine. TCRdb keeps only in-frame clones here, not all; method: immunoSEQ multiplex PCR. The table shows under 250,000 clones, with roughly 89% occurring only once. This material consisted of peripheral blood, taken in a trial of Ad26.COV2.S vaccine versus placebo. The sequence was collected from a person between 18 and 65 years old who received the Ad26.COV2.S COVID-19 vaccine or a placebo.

This chain's CDR3 is CASSPQGGLYNEQFF. As DNA, the CDR3 is TGTGCCAGTAGTCCCCAAGGCGGCCTTTACAATGAGCAGTTCTTC. The genes are TRBV19 and TRBJ2-1, with no clear D. Trimming took 5 bases from V and 4 from J, leaving 15 bases between them. The germline V gene has CDR1 LNHDA and CDR2 SQIVND (reference sequence). The CDR3 has 15 amino acids.